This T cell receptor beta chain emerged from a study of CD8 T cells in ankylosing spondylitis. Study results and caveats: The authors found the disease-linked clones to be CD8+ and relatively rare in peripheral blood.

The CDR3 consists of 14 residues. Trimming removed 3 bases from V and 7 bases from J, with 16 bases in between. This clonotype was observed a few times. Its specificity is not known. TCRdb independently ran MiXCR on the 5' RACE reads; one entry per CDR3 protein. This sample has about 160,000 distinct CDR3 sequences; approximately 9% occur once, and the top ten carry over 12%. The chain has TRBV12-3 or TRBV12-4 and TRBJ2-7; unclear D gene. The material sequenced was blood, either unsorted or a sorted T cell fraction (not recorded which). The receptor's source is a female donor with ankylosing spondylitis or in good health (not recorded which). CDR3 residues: CASSFVSSSEEQYF. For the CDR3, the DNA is TGTGCCAGCAGTTTCGTTTCTAGTTCGGAAGAGCAGTACTTC.